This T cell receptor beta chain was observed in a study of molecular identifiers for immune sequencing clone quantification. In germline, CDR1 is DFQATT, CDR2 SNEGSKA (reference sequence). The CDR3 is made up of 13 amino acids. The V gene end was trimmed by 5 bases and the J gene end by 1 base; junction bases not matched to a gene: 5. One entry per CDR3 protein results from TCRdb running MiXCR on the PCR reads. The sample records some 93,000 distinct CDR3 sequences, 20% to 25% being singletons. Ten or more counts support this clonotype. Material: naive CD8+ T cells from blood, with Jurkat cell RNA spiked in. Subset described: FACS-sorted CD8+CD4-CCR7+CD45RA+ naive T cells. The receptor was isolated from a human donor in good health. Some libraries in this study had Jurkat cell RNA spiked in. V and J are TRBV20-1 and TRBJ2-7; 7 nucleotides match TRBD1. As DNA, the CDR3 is TGCAGTGCTCCCGGACAGGATTCCTACGAGCAGTACTTC. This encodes CSAPGQDSYEQYF.